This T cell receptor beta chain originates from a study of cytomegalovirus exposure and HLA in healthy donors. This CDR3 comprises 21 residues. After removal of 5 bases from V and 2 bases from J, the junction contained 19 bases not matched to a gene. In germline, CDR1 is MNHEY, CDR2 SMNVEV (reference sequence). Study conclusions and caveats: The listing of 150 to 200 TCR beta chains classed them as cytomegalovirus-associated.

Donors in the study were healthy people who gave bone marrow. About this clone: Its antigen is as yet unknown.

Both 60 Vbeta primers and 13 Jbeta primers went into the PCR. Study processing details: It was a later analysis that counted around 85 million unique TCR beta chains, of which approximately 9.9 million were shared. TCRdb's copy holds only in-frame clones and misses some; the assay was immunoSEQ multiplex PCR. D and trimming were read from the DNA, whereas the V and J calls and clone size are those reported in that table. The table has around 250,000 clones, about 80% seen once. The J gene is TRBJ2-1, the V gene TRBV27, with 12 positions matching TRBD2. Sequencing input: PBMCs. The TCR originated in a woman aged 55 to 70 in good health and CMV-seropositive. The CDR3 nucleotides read TGTGCCAGCAGTCCCCTAGGGACTAGCGGGCCGAAGGGTGGGGCCTACAATGAGCAGTTCTTC. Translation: CASSPLGTSGPKGGAYNEQFF.